The present entry profiles one T cell receptor beta chain with its context. What it binds is unknown. This sample was taken from a study of T-cell memory formation after mild COVID-19. General study points: Second-wave clones that peaked on day 37 lacked confirmed SARS-CoV-2 specificity. Pre-infection memory already had some responding clones, implying cross-reactive memory joined. Those CD4+ clones that contracted were mainly in CM and EM (CD8+ ones in EMRA).

Sample barcodes and UMIs were carried by the TCR alpha and TCR beta cDNA libraries that 5'RACE generated with constant-segment primers. Using its own MiXCR run on the 5' RACE reads, TCRdb lists one record per CDR3 protein. Of about 560,000 distinct CDR3 sequences listed, 17% are singletons. Trimming cost V 7 bases and J 7 bases; bases outside gene matches: 6. The CDR3 has 13 residues. Germline-derived CDR1 and CDR2 are MNHNS and SASEGT. This TCR was sampled from an adult woman who had mild COVID-19 (a few samples of this study predate the infection). Cell type and time point are not known. The sequenced sample was PBMCs or a T cell subset sorted from them (not recorded which). The chain carries TRBV6-1 and TRBJ2-1; 8 bases match TRBD2. Written as DNA, the CDR3 is TGTGCCAGCAATGCGGGGGGCTATAATGAGCAGTTCTTC. Translation: CASNAGGYNEQFF.